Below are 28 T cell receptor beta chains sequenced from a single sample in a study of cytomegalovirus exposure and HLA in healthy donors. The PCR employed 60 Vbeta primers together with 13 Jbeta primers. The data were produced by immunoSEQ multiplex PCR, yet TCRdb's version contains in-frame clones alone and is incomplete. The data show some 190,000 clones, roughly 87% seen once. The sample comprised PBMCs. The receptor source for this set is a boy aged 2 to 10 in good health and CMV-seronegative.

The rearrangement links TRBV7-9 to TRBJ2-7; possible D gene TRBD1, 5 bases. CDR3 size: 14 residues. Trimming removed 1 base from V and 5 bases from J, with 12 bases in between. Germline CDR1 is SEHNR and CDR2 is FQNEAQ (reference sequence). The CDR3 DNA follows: TGTGCCAGCAGCTTAGAAGGGGCGGCCCACGAGCAGTACTTC. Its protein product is CASSLEGAAHEQYF.

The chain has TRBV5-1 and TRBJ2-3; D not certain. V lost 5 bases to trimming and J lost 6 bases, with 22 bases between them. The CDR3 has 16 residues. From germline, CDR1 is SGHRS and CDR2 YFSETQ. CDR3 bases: TGCGCCAGCAGGCCGGGTCGGGTTATTGAGGCGGATACGCAGTATTTT. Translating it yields CASRPGRVIEADTQYF.

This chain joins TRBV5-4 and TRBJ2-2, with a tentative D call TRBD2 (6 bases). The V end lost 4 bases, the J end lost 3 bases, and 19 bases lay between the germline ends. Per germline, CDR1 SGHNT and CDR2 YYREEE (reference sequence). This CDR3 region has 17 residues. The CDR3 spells CASSGSGRQGDTGELFF. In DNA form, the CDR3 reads TGTGCCAGCAGCGGCTCCGGGAGACAAGGAGACACCGGGGAGCTGTTTTTT.

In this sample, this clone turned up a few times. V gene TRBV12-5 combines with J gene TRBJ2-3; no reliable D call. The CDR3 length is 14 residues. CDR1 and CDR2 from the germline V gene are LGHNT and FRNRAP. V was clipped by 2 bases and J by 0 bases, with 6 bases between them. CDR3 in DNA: TGTGCTAGTGGTTTGATCCCTAGCACAGATACGCAGTATTTT. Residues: CASGLIPSTDTQYF.

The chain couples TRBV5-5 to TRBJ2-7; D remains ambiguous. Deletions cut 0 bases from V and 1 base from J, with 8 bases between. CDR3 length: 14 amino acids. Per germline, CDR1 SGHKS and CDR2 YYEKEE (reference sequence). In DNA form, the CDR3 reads TGTGCCAGCAGCTTGGGTCACCTATCCTACGAGCAGTACTTC. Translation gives CASSLGHLSYEQYF. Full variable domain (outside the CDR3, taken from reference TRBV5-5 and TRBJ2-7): DAGVTQSPTHLIKTRGQQVTLRCSPISGHKSVSWYQQVLGQGPQFIFQYYEKEERGRGNFPDRFSARQFPNYSSELNVNALLLGDSALYLCASSLGHLSYEQYFGPGTRLTVT.

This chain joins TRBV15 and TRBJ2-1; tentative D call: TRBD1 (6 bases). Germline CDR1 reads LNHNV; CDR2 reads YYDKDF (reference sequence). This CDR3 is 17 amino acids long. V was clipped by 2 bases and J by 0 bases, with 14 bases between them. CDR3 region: CATSRPNRDNSYNEQFF. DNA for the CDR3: TGTGCCACCAGCAGACCCAACAGGGATAACTCCTACAATGAGCAGTTCTTC.

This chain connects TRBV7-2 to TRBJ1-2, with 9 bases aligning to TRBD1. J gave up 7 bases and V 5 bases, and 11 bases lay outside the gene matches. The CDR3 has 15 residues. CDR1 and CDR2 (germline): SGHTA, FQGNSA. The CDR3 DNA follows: TGTGCCAGCAGCCCTAGGACAGGGGAGGCGGGTGGCTACACCTTC. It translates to CASSPRTGEAGGYTF.

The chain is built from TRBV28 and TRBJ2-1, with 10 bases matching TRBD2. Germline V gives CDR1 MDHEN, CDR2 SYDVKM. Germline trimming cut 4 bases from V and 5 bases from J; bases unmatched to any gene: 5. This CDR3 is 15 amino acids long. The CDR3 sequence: CASSSPGTSDNEQFF. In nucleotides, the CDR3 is TGTGCCAGCAGTTCCCCGGGGACTAGCGACAATGAGCAGTTCTTC.

CDR3 sequence (DNA): TGTGCCAGCAGCTCTGGGGTTCCGGGACTTACGCAGTATTTT. It specifies CASSSGVPGLTQYF. The chain couples TRBV7-8 to TRBJ2-3; maybe TRBD2 (6 bases). CDR3 size: 14 residues. V was trimmed by 4 bases and J by 8 bases, leaving 16 bases between them. The germline CDR1 and CDR2 sequences are SGHVS and FQNEAQ.

This chain's CDR3 is CASKRRGVVAALPDNEQFF. The CDR3 DNA follows: TGTGCCAGCAAACGACGCGGGGTGGTAGCGGCCCTCCCCGACAATGAGCAGTTCTTC. The chain recombines TRBV27 with TRBJ2-1; D is perhaps TRBD2 (6 bases). Germline assignment: CDR1 MNHEY and CDR2 SMNVEV (reference sequence). V was cut by 7 bases and J by 5 bases, with 30 bases left in between. This CDR3 has 19 amino acids.

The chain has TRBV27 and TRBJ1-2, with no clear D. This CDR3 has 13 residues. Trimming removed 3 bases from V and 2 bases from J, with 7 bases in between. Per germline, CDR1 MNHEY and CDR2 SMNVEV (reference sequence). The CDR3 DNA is TGTGCCAGCAGTTTCCAGATGAACTATGGCTACACCTTC. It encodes CASSFQMNYGYTF.

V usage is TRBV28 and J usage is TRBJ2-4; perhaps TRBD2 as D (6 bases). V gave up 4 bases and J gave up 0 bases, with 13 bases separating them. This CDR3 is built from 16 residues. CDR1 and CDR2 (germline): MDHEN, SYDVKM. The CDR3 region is CASSSPGEKAKNIQYF. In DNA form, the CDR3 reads TGTGCCAGCAGTTCCCCGGGAGAGAAAGCCAAAAACATTCAGTACTTC.

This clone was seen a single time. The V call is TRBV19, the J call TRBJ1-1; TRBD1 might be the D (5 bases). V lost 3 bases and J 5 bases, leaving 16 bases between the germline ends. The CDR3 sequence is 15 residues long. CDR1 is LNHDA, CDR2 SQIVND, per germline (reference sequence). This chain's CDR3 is CASSIGASRDTEAFF. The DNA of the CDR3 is TGTGCCAGTAGTATTGGGGCCTCGCGGGATACTGAAGCTTTCTTT.

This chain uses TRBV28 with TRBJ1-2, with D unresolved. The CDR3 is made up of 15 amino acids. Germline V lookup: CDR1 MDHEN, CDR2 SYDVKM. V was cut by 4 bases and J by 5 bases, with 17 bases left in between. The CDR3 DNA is TGTGCCAGCAGTTCGCCGGTACGGATACTATATGGCTACACCTTC. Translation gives CASSSPVRILYGYTF.

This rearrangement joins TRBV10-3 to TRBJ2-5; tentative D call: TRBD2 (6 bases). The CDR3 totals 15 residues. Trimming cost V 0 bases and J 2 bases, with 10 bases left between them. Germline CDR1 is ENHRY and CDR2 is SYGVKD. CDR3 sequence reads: CAISESGGKQETQYF. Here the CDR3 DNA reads TGTGCCATCAGTGAGTCTGGCGGGAAACAAGAGACCCAGTACTTC.

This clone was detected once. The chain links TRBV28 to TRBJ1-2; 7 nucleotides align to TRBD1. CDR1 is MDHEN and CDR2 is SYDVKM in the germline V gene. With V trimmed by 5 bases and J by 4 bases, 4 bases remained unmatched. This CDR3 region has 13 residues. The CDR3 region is CASSANRGYGYTF. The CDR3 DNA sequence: TGTGCCAGCAGTGCCAACAGGGGCTATGGCTACACCTTC.

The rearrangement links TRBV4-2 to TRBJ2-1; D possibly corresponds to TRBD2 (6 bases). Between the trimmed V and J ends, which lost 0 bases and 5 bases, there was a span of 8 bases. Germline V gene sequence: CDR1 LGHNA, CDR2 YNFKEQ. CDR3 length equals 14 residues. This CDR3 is CASSQDSGNNEQFF. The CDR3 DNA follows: TGTGCCAGCAGCCAAGATAGCGGAAACAATGAGCAGTTCTTC.

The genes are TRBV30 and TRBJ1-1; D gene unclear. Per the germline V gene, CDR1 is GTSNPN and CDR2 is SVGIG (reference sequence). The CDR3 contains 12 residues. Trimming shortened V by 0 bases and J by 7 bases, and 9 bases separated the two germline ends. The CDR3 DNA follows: TGTGCCTGGAGTGTACCACTGGTTGAAGCTTTCTTT. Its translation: CAWSVPLVEAFF.

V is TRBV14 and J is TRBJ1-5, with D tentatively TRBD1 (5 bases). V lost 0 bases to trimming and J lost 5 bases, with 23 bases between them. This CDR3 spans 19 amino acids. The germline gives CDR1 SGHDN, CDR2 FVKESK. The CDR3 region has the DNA TGTGCCAGCAGCCAAGAGGGCAGAAGCTTCACAGGTCTCGATCAGCCCCAGCATTTT. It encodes CASSQEGRSFTGLDQPQHF.

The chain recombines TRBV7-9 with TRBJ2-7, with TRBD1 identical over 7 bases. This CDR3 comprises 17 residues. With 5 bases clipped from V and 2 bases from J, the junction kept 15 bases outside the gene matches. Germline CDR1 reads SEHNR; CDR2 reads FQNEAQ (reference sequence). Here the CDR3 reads CASSPTGLGTDPYEQYF. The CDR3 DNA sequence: TGTGCCAGCAGCCCAACCGGGCTAGGGACAGACCCCTACGAGCAGTACTTC.

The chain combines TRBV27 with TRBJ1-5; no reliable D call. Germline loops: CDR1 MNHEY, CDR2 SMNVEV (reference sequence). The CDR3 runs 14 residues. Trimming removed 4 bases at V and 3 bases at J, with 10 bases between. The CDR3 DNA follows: TGTGCCAGCAGTTCCCCGGGATTCAATCAGCCCCAGCATTTT. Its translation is CASSSPGFNQPQHF.

DNA of the CDR3: TGTGCCAGCAGCCAACACCTAGCGGGAACAGAGACCCAGTACTTC. It yields the protein CASSQHLAGTETQYF. The gene calls are TRBV2 and TRBJ2-5; TRBD2 matches at 9 bases. With 6 bases clipped from V and 4 bases from J, the junction kept 9 bases outside the gene matches. There are 15 residues in the CDR3. Germline V lookup: CDR1 SNHLY, CDR2 FYNNEI.

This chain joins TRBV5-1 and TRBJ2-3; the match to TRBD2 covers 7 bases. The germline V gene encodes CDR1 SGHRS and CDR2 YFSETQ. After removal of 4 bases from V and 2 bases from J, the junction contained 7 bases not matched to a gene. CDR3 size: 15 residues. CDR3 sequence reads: CASSLRDYSTDTQYF. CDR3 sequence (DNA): TGCGCCAGCAGCCTAAGGGACTATTCCACAGATACGCAGTATTTT.

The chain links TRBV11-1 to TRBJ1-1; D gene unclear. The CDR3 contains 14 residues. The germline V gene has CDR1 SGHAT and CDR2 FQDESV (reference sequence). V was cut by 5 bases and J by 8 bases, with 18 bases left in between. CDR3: CASSPLARVGEAFF. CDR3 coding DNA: TGTGCCAGCAGCCCGTTAGCACGGGTAGGAGAAGCTTTCTTT.

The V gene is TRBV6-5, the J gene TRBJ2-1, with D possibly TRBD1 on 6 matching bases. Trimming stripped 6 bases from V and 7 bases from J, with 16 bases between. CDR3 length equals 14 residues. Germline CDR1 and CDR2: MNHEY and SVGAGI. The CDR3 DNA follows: TGTGCCAGCAGCGTAGGAGGACAGTTGAATGAGCAGTTCTTC. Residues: CASSVGGQLNEQFF.

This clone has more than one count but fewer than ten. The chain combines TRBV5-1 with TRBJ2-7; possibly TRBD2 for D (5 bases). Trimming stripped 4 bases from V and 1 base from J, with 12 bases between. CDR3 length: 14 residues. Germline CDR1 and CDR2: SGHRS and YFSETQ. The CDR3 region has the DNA TGCGCCAGCAGCCGAGAGGGCCAGTCCTACGAGCAGTACTTC. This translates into CASSREGQSYEQYF.

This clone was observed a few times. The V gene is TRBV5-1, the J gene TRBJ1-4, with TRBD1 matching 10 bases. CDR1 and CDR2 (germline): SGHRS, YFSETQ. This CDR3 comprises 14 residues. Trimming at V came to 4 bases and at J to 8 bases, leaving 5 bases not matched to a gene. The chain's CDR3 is CASSPGQGREKLFF. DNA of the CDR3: TGCGCCAGCAGCCCGGGACAGGGGCGCGAAAAACTGTTTTTT.

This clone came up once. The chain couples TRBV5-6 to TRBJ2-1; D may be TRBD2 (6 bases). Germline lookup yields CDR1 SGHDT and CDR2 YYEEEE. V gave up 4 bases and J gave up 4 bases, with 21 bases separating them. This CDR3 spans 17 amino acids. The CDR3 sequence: CASSPKAWGLQYNEQFF. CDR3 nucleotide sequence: TGTGCCAGCAGCCCAAAAGCCTGGGGACTTCAATACAATGAGCAGTTCTTC.